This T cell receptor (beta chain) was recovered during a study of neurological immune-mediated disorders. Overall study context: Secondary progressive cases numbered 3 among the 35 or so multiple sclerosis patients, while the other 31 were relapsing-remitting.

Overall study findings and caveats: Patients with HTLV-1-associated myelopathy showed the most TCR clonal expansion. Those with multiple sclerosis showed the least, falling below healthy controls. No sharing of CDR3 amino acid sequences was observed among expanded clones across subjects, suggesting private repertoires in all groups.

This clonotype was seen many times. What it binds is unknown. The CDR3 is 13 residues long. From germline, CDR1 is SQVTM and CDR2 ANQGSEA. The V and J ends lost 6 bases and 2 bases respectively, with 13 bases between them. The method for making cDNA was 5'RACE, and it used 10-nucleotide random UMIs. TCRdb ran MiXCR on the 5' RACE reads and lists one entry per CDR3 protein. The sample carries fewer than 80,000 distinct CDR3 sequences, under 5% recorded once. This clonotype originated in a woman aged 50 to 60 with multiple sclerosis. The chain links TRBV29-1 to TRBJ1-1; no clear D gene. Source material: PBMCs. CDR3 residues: CSVTGSYNTEAFF. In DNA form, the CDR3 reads TGCAGCGTGACCGGGTCATACAACACTGAAGCTTTCTTT.